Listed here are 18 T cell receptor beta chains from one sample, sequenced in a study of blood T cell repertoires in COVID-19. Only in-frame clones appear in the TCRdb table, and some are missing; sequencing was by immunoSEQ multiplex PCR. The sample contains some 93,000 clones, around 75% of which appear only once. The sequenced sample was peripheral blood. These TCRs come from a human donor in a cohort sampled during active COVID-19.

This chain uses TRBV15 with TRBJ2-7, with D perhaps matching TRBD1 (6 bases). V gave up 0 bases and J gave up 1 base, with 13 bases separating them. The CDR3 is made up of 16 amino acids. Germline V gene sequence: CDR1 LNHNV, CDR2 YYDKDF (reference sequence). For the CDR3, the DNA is TGTGCCACCAGCAGAGATCCCGGCAGGGGATCCTACGAGCAGTACTTC. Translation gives CATSRDPGRGSYEQYF.

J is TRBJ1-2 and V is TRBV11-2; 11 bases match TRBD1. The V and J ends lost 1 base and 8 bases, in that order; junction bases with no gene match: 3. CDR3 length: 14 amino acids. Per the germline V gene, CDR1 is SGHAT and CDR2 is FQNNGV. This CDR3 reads CASSLVGTGGGYTF. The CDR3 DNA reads TGTGCCAGCAGCTTAGTCGGGACAGGGGGGGGCTACACCTTC.

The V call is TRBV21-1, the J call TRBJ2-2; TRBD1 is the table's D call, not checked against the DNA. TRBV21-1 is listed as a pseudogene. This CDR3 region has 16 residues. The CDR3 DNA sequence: TGTGCCAGCAGGGTGAAGACAGGTCCGGCGACCGGGGAGCTGTTTTTT. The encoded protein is CASRVKTGPATGELFF.

The CDR3 protein is CASSSGTSGSYEQYF. The CDR3, as DNA: TGTGCCAGCAGCTCCGGGACTAGCGGCTCCTACGAGCAGTACTTC. The gene calls are TRBV7-9 and TRBJ2-7; 11 bases match TRBD2. The germline V gene has CDR1 SEHNR and CDR2 FQNEAQ (reference sequence). CDR3 length equals 15 residues. With 4 bases clipped from V and 0 bases from J, the junction kept 2 bases outside the gene matches.

This chain's CDR3 is CASSLPTGTEETQYF. CDR3 DNA: TGTGCCAGCAGCCTCCCAACCGGGACAGAAGAGACCCAGTACTTC. The chain has TRBV3-1 (or the pseudogene TRBV3-2) and TRBJ2-5; 7 bases match TRBD1. Germline CDR1 reads LGHDT; CDR2 reads YNNKEL (reference sequence). With 4 bases clipped from V and 3 bases from J, the junction kept 8 bases outside the gene matches. The CDR3 loop spans 15 amino acids.

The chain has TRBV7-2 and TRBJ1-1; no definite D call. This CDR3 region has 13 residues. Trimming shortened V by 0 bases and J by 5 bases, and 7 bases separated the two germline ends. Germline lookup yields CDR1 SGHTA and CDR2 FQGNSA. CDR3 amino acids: CASSLARTTEAFF. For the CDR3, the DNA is TGTGCCAGCAGCTTAGCCAGGACTACTGAAGCTTTCTTT.

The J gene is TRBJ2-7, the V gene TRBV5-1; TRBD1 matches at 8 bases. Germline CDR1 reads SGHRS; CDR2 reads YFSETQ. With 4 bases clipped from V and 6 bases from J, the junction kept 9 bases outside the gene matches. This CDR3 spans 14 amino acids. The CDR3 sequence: CASSGNGQGFEQYF. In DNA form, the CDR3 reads TGCGCCAGCAGCGGCAACGGACAGGGTTTCGAGCAGTACTTC. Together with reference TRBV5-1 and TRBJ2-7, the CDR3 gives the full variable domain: KAGVTQTPRYLIKTRGQQVTLSCSPISGHRSVSWYQQTPGQGLQFLFEYFSETQRNKGNFPGRFSGRQFSNSRSEMNVSTLELGDSALYLCASSGNGQGFEQYFGPGTRLTVT.

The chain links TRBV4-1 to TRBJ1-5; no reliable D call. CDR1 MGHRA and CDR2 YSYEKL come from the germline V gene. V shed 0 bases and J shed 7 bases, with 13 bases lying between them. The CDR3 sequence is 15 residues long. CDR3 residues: CASSQDREGGQPQHF. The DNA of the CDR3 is TGCGCCAGCAGCCAAGATCGGGAGGGTGGGCAGCCCCAGCATTTT.

In DNA, the CDR3 is TGTGCCAGCAGGGCCCTTCGGGAAGGCACAGATACGCAGTATTTT. Encoded protein: CASRALREGTDTQYF. The V call is TRBV2, the J call TRBJ2-3, with a weak D call TRBD2 (5 bases). CDR3 size: 15 residues. CDR1 and CDR2 from the germline V gene are SNHLY and FYNNEI. V was cut by 6 bases and J by 1 base, with 14 bases left in between.

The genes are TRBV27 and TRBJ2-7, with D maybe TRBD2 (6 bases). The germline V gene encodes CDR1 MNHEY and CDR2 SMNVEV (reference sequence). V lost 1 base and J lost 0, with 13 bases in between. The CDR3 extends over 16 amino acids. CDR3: CASSLYGGISSYEQYF. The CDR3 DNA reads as TGTGCCAGCAGTTTATACGGCGGGATCTCCTCCTACGAGCAGTACTTC.

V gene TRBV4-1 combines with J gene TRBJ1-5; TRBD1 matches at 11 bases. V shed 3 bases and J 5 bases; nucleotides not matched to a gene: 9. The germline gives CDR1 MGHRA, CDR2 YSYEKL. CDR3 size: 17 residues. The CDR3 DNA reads TGCGCCAGCAGCCACTTAAGCGGGACAGGGGGGGATCAGCCCCAGCATTTT. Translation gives CASSHLSGTGGDQPQHF.

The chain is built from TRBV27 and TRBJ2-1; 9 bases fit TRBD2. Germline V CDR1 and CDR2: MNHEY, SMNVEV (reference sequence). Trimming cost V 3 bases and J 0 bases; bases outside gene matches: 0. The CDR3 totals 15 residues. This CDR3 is CASSLREGSYNEQFF. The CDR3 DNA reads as TGTGCCAGCAGTTTGCGGGAGGGCTCCTACAATGAGCAGTTCTTC.

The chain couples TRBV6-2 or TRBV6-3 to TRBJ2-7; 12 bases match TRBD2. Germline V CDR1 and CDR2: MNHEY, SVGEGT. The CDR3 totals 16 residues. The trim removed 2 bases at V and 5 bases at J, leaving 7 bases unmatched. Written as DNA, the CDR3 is TGTGCCAGCAGTTACCTGACTAGCGGGAGCAGGAACGAGCAGTACTTC. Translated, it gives CASSYLTSGSRNEQYF.

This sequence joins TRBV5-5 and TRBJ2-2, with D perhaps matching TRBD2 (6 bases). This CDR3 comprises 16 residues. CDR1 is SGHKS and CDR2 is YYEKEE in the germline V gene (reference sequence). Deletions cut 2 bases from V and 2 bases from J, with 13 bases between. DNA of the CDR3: TGTGCCAGCAGCTTTGTATGGGCGGGAAACACCGGGGAGCTGTTTTTT. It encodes CASSFVWAGNTGELFF. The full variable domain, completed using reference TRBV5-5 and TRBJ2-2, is DAGVTQSPTHLIKTRGQQVTLRCSPISGHKSVSWYQQVLGQGPQFIFQYYEKEERGRGNFPDRFSARQFPNYSSELNVNALLLGDSALYLCASSFVWAGNTGELFFGEGSRLTVL.

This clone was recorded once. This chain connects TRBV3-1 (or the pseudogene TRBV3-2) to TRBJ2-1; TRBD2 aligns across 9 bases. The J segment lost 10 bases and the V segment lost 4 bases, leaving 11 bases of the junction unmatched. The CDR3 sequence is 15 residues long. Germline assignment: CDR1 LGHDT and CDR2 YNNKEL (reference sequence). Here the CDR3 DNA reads TGTGCCAGCAGCCTAGGGACTAGCCGGTGGGACGAGCAGTTCTTC. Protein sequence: CASSLGTSRWDEQFF.

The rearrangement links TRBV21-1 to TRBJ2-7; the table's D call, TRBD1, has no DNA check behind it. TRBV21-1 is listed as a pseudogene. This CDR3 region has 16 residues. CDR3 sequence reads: CASSSQIRDRGDEQYF. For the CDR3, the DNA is TGTGCCAGCAGCAGTCAAATCCGGGACAGGGGGGACGAGCAGTACTTC.

The CDR3 is CASSRGTSGVYNEQFF. As DNA, the CDR3 is TGTGCCAGCAGCCGCGGGACTAGCGGTGTCTACAATGAGCAGTTCTTC. This chain joins TRBV5-6 and TRBJ2-1; TRBD2 matches at 11 bases. The CDR3 extends over 16 amino acids. From germline, CDR1 is SGHDT and CDR2 YYEEEE. J lost 3 bases, V lost 4 bases, and 6 bases had no gene match.

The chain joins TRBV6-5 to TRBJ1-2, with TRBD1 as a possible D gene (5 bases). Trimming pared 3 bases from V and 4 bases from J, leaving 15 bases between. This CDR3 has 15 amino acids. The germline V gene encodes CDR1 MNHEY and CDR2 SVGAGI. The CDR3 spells CASSYGAAGGYGYTF. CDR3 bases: TGTGCCAGCAGTTATGGGGCCGCCGGGGGCTATGGCTACACCTTC.